This T cell receptor (beta chain) was sequenced during a study of blood T cells in healthy people across ages. Alongside a J-beta primer mix, a sample-barcoded 5' primer served in a second PCR lasting roughly 6 to 11 cycles. MiXCR, applied by TCRdb to the 5' RACE reads, yields one record per CDR3 protein. This sample has about 720,000 distinct CDR3 sequences, with roughly 20% found just once. V lost 4 bases and J lost 4, with 4 bases in between. Germline loops: CDR1 ENHRY, CDR2 SYGVKD. CDR3 length: 12 amino acids. Each individual donor underwent a draw of ten milliliters of peripheral blood. This TCR was sampled from an older man in good health. The sequencing sample was made of blood. This chain uses TRBV10-3 with TRBJ2-2; unclear D gene. The DNA of the CDR3 is TGTGCCATCAGTGCCAGCACCGGGGAGCTGTTTTTT. This translates into CAISASTGELFF.